Listed here is a single TCR beta chain. CDR3 length: 15 residues. Germline V CDR1 and CDR2: LGHNA, YSLEER. Trimming removed 1 base from V and 2 bases from J; junction bases left unmatched: 4. The sample comes from a study of OX40 agonist ivuxolimab in advanced cancers. Peripheral blood came from all dose cohorts at three timepoints. This table comes from immunoSEQ multiplex PCR, and its TCRdb copy is limited to in-frame clones, with some not included. This sample carries roughly 43,000 clones, roughly 90% of them seen once, and the ten largest clones take roughly 4.4%. The V gene is TRBV4-3, the J gene TRBJ2-7; 8 nucleotides line up with TRBD2. The clonotype comes from an adult with an advanced solid tumor such as melanoma, head and neck, liver or kidney cancer. The sample in question was CD4+ or CD8+ T cells sorted from blood, obtained in a trial of the OX40 agonist ivuxolimab. The chain's CDR3 is CASSQVGTSPYEQYF. The CDR3 DNA reads as TGCGCCAGCAGCCAAGTAGGGACTAGTCCCTACGAGCAGTACTTC.